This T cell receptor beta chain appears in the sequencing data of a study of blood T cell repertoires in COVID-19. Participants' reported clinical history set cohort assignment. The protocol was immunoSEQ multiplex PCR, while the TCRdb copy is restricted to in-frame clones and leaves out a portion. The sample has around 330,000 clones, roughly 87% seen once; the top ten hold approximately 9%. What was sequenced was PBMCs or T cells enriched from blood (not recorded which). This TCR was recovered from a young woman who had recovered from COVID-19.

CDR3 bases: TGTGCCACCAGCAGAGGTAGGGGGGGTTACGAGCAGTACTTC. It yields the protein CATSRGRGGYEQYF. The chain has TRBV15 and TRBJ2-7, with a possible D match to TRBD2 (7 bases). V shed 1 base and J shed 4 bases, with 11 bases lying between them. Looked up from germline, CDR1 is LNHNV and CDR2 is YYDKDF (reference sequence). This CDR3 comprises 14 residues.